Listed here are 22 T cell receptor beta chains from one sample, sequenced in a study of T-cell memory formation after mild COVID-19. One entry per CDR3 protein results from TCRdb running MiXCR on the 5' RACE reads. The data contain fewer than 60,000 distinct CDR3 sequences, 25% to 35% of them singletons. The sample comprised PBMCs or a T cell subset sorted from them (not recorded which). These receptors were taken from a man aged 18 to 30 who had mild COVID-19 (a few samples of this study predate the infection). Cell type and time point are not known.

The chain uses TRBV10-3 and TRBJ1-1; 7 bases align to TRBD1. Per the germline V gene, CDR1 is ENHRY and CDR2 is SYGVKD. This CDR3 comprises 15 residues. Unmatched junction bases numbered 4, after V lost 2 bases and J lost 1 base. CDR3: CAISEAGQPNTEAFF. The CDR3 DNA sequence: TGTGCCATCAGTGAGGCGGGACAGCCGAACACTGAAGCTTTCTTT.

This sequence joins TRBV12-3 or TRBV12-4 and TRBJ1-1; weak D call: TRBD1 (5 bases). Trimming shortened V by 3 bases and J by 0 bases, and 14 bases separated the two germline ends. The CDR3 spans 16 residues. The CDR3 region has the DNA TGTGCCAGCAGTTTTGACGACAGAGAAATGAACACTGAAGCTTTCTTT. This encodes CASSFDDREMNTEAFF.

V usage is TRBV6-6 and J usage is TRBJ1-1, with D hard to call. V was clipped by 7 bases and J by 1 base, with 7 bases between them. The V gene's germline CDR1 is MNHNY and CDR2 SVGAGI (reference sequence). The CDR3 is 12 residues long. The CDR3 loop is CASNIENTEAFF. CDR3 nucleotides: TGTGCCAGCAATATTGAGAACACTGAAGCTTTCTTT.

This clonotype was detected only a few times. The chain joins TRBV18 to TRBJ2-4, with a weak D call TRBD2 (6 bases). Trimming left V 5 bases short and J 12 bases short, with 17 bases between. The germline V gene encodes CDR1 KGHSH and CDR2 LQKENI. This CDR3 region has 13 residues. The CDR3 DNA reads TGTGCCAGCTCATCCCTTACTAGCTACTCTCAGTACTTC. Protein: CASSSLTSYSQYF.

This sequence joins TRBV14 and TRBJ1-2; TRBD1 is a possible D gene (6 bases). The germline V and J ends were trimmed by 4 bases and 12 bases, with 15 bases remaining between them. From germline, CDR1 is SGHDN and CDR2 FVKESK. This CDR3 contains 12 residues. In DNA, the CDR3 is TGTGCCAGCAGCCTAACGGGGGACACTCACACCTTC. Its translation is CASSLTGDTHTF.

This chain connects TRBV6-5 to TRBJ1-6; D may be TRBD1 (6 bases). V was cut by 5 bases and J by 0 bases, with 14 bases left in between. The CDR3 spans 17 residues. The germline V gene encodes CDR1 MNHEY and CDR2 SVGAGI. CDR3: CASSPNTGHSYNSPLHF. Here the CDR3 DNA reads TGTGCCAGCAGTCCTAATACAGGGCACTCCTATAATTCACCCCTCCACTTT.

This clonotype occurred a few times. V usage is TRBV5-1 and J usage is TRBJ1-1, with D unclear. Germline assignment: CDR1 SGHRS and CDR2 YFSETQ. Trimming took off 1 base at V and 7 bases at J, with 17 bases between the two ends. The CDR3 is 15 residues long. CDR3 residues: CASSLSVLGLDEAFF. CDR3 DNA sequence: TGCGCCAGCAGCTTGTCTGTGTTAGGGTTGGATGAAGCTTTCTTT.

V usage is TRBV5-5 and J usage is TRBJ2-1; D might be TRBD1 (5 bases). Trimming left V 4 bases short and J 7 bases short, with 21 bases between. Germline values: CDR1 SGHKS, CDR2 YYEKEE (reference sequence). CDR3 length equals 16 residues. The CDR3 bases are TGTGCCAGCAGCCTCCGAAGCAGGGTAGTGGGGAATGAGCAGTTCTTC. It specifies CASSLRSRVVGNEQFF. Full variable domain (remainder filled in from reference TRBV5-5 and TRBJ2-1): DAGVTQSPTHLIKTRGQQVTLRCSPISGHKSVSWYQQVLGQGPQFIFQYYEKEERGRGNFPDRFSARQFPNYSSELNVNALLLGDSALYLCASSLRSRVVGNEQFFGPGTRLTVL.

This clonotype was seen a few times. V and J are TRBV5-1 and TRBJ2-1; maybe TRBD2 (5 bases). Trimming took 10 bases from V and 0 from J, leaving 17 bases between them. CDR3 length: 15 residues. The V gene's germline CDR1 is SGHRS and CDR2 YFSETQ. CDR3 nucleotides: TGCGCCGCATCGAGAGGGCTAGCCTCCTACAATGAGCAGTTCTTC. Translation: CAASRGLASYNEQFF. Full variable domain (rest looked up from reference TRBV5-1 and TRBJ2-1): KAGVTQTPRYLIKTRGQQVTLSCSPISGHRSVSWYQQTPGQGLQFLFEYFSETQRNKGNFPGRFSGRQFSNSRSEMNVSTLELGDSALYLCAASRGLASYNEQFFGPGTRLTVL.

In nucleotides, the CDR3 is TGCGCCAGCAGCCAAGATGGCGGGTCGCCCCAGCATTTT. Encoded protein: CASSQDGGSPQHF. V usage is TRBV4-3 and J usage is TRBJ1-5; unclear D gene. The CDR3 is made up of 13 amino acids. Germline V lookup: CDR1 LGHNA, CDR2 YSLEER. V was trimmed by 0 bases and J by 9 bases, leaving 9 bases between them.

The V gene is TRBV4-3, the J gene TRBJ2-7; TRBD2 matches at 9 bases. The germline gives CDR1 LGHNA, CDR2 YSLEER. CDR3 length: 14 residues. Trimming at V came to 4 bases and at J to 3 bases, leaving 4 bases not matched to a gene. The CDR3 spells CASSPSAGGYEQYF. The CDR3 nucleotides read TGCGCCAGCAGCCCCTCAGCGGGGGGCTACGAGCAGTACTTC.

The chain uses TRBV25-1 and TRBJ2-7; D is tentatively TRBD1 or TRBD2 (6 bases each). This CDR3 comprises 12 residues. The V gene lost 4 bases and the J gene lost 5 bases, with 9 bases spanning the gap. Per germline, CDR1 MGHDK and CDR2 SYGVNS. The CDR3 loop reads CASSVGGNEQYF. In DNA, the CDR3 is TGTGCCAGCAGTGTAGGGGGGAACGAGCAGTACTTC.

The V call is TRBV4-1, the J call TRBJ1-2, with TRBD1 matching over 8 bases. V gave up 4 bases and J gave up 4 bases; unmatched junction bases: 5. CDR3 length: 14 residues. Germline values: CDR1 MGHRA, CDR2 YSYEKL. The DNA of the CDR3 is TGCGCCAGCAGCCCACAGGGGGAGACCTATGGCTACACCTTC. It codes for CASSPQGETYGYTF.

The genes are TRBV29-1 and TRBJ1-1, with 7 nucleotides matching TRBD1. CDR3 length: 13 amino acids. Germline CDR1 and CDR2: SQVTM and ANQGSEA. The V segment lost 6 bases and the J segment 0 bases; nucleotides outside the gene matches: 4. The CDR3 loop reads CSVTGQVNTEAFF. The CDR3 nucleotides are TGCAGCGTGACCGGACAGGTGAACACTGAAGCTTTCTTT. The full variable domain, in which reference TRBV29-1 and TRBJ1-1 provide the parts outside the CDR3, is SAVISQKPSRDICQRGTSLTIQCQVDSQVTMMFWYRQQPGQSLTLIATANQGSEATYESGFVIDKFPISRPNLTFSTLTVSNMSPEDSSIYLCSVTGQVNTEAFFGQGTRLTVV.

This clonotype has only a few counts. The J gene is TRBJ1-4, the V gene TRBV7-9, with a possible D match to TRBD1 (5 bases). The CDR3 length is 18 residues. Trimming removed 1 base at V and 6 bases at J, with 21 bases between. Germline assignment: CDR1 SEHNR and CDR2 FQNEAQ (reference sequence). The CDR3, as DNA: TGTGCCAGCAGCTTAGGCGTTAGGGGATCTCAGCAGGATGAAAAACTGTTTTTT. The encoded protein is CASSLGVRGSQQDEKLFF.

The chain uses TRBV7-2 and TRBJ2-3; 7 bases match TRBD2. This CDR3 contains 18 residues. Germline-derived CDR1 and CDR2 are SGHTA and FQGNSA. V lost 0 bases, J lost 2 bases, and 11 bases stayed unmatched. The CDR3, as DNA: TGTGCCAGCAGCTTAGCCCATCTTTCTGCGGGGGTCACAGATACGCAGTATTTT. Its translation: CASSLAHLSAGVTDTQYF.

This clonotype was observed a handful of times. J is TRBJ2-1 and V is TRBV5-6, with TRBD1 as a possible D gene (5 bases). Germline V gene data show CDR1 as SGHDT and CDR2 as YYEEEE. The V end was cut by 4 bases, the J end by 1 base, with 12 bases between. The CDR3 extends over 15 amino acids. This CDR3 reads CASSPRTRSYNEQFF. CDR3 coding DNA: TGTGCCAGCAGCCCGAGGACACGGTCCTACAATGAGCAGTTCTTC.

There are a few counts of this clonotype. The rearrangement uses TRBV11-1 and TRBJ2-1; possibly TRBD1 or TRBD2 for D (5 bases each). Germline V gene data show CDR1 as SGHAT and CDR2 as FQDESV (reference sequence). V was clipped by 5 bases and J by 0 bases, with 11 bases between them. The CDR3 loop spans 15 amino acids. Written as DNA, the CDR3 is TGTGCCAGCAGCAGGGACGGAAGCTCCTACAATGAGCAGTTCTTC. Amino acid sequence: CASSRDGSSYNEQFF.

The chain recombines TRBV4-1 with TRBJ2-5, with a weak D call TRBD2 (5 bases). The CDR3 is 15 residues long. Germline loops: CDR1 MGHRA, CDR2 YSYEKL. The V gene lost 0 bases and the J gene lost 2 bases, with 10 bases spanning the gap. Here the CDR3 DNA reads TGCGCCAGCAGCCAAGAAGTGGACTTTCAAGAGACCCAGTACTTC. Protein sequence: CASSQEVDFQETQYF.

There are a few counts of this clonotype. The rearrangement links TRBV27 to TRBJ2-7; TRBD2 matches at 8 bases. The length of the CDR3 is 14 residues. The V gene's germline CDR1 is MNHEY and CDR2 SMNVEV (reference sequence). Trimming took 0 bases from V and 9 from J; bases not matched to a gene: 7. CDR3 residues: CASSLSPGGPRQYV. For the CDR3, the DNA is TGTGCCAGCAGTTTATCCCCGGGGGGGCCGCGGCAGTACGTC.

In its sample, this clonotype was seen a few times. CDR3 in amino acids: CASSDFGGHMYNEQFF. In DNA, the CDR3 is TGTGCCAGCAGCGACTTTGGGGGGCATATGTACAATGAGCAGTTCTTC. This chain links TRBV7-9 with TRBJ2-1, with D perhaps given as TRBD1 or TRBD2 (6 bases each). The CDR3 extends over 16 amino acids. The V gene's germline CDR1 is SEHNR and CDR2 FQNEAQ (reference sequence). Trimming left V 5 bases short and J 4 bases short, with 18 bases between.

The J gene is TRBJ2-3, the V gene TRBV4-1; 10 nucleotides agree with TRBD2. With 3 bases clipped from V and 6 bases from J, the junction kept 3 bases outside the gene matches. CDR1 and CDR2 (germline): MGHRA, YSYEKL. The CDR3 sequence is 14 residues long. The CDR3 coding sequence is TGCGCCAGCAGCCACCCGGGACTAGCGGATACGCAGTATTTT. This sequence encodes CASSHPGLADTQYF.